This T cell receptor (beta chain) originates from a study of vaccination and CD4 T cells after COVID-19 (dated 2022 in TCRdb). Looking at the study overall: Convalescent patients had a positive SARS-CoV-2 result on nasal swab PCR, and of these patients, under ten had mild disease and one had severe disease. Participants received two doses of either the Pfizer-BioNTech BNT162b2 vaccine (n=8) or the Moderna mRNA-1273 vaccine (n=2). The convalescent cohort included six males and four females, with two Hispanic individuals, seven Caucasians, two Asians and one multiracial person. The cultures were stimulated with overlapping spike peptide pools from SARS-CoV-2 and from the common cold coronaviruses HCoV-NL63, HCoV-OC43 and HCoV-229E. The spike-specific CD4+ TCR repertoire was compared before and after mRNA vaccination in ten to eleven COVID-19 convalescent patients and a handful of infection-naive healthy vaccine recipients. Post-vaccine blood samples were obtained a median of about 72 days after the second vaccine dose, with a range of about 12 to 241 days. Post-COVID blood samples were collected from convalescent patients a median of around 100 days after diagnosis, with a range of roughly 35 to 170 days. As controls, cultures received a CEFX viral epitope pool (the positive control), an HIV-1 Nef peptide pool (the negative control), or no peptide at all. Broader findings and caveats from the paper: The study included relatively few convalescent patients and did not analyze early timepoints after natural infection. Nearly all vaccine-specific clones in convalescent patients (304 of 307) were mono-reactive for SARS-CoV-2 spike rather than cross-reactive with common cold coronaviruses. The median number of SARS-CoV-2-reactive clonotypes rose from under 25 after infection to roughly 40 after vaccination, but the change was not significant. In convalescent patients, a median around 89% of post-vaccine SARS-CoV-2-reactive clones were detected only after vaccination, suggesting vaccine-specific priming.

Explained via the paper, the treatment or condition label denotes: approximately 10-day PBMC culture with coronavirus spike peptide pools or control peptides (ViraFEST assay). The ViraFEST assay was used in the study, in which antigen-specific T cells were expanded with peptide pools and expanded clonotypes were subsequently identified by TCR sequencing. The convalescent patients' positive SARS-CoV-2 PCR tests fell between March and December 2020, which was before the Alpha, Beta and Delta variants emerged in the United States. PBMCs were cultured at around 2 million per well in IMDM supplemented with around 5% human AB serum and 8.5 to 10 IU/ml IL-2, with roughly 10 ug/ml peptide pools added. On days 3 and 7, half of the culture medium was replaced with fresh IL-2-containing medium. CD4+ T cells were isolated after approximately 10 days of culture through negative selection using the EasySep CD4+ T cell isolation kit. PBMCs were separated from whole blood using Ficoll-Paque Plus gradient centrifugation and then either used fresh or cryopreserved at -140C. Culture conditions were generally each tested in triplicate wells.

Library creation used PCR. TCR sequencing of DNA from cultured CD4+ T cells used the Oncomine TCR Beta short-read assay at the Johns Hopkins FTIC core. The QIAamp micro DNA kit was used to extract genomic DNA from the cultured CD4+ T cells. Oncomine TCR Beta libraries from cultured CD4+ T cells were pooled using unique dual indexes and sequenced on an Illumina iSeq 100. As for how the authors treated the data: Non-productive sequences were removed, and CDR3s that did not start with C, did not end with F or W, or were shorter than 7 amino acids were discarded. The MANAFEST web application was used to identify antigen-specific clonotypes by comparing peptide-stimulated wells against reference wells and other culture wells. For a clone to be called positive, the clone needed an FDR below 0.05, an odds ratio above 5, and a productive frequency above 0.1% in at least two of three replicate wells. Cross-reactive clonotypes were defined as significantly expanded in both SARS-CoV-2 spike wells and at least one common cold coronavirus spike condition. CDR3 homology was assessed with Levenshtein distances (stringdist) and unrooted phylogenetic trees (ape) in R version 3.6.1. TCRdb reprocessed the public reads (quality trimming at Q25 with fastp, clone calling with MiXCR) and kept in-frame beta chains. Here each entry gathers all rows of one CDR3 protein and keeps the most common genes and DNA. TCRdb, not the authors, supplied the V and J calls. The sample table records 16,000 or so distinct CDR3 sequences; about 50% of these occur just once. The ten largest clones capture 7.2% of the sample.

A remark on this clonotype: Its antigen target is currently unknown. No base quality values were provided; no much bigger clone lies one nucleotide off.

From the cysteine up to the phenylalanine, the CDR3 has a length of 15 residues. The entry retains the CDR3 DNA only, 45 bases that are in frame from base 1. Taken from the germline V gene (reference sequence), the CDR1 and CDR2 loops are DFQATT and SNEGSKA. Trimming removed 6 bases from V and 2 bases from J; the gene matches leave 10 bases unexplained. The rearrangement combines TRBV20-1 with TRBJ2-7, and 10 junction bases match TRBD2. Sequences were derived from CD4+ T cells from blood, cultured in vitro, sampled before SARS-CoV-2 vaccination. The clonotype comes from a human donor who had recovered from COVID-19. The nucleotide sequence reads TGCAGTGCCTCCGCCGGGACTAGCGTGACCTACGAGCAGTACTTC. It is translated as CSASAGTSVTYEQYF.